The 23 T cell receptor beta chains given below trace back to one sample, sequenced in a study of beta chain features in type 1 diabetes. The entirety of the isolated RNA underwent reverse transcription, so expressed TCRB transcripts were sequenced. Generated by immunoSEQ multiplex PCR, the TCRdb table keeps only in-frame clones and is missing some. The data hold some 900,000 clones, with roughly a sixth observed a single time. Input material: naive CD4+ T cells from blood. The receptors stem from a woman aged 18-29 years in good health.

This clone came up a few times. V usage is TRBV27 and J usage is TRBJ2-1; D is perhaps TRBD1 (6 bases). The CDR3 consists of 13 residues. V lost 1 base and J 14 bases, leaving 15 bases between the germline ends. The germline V gene encodes CDR1 MNHEY and CDR2 SMNVEV (reference sequence). DNA for the CDR3: TGTGCCAGCAGTTTATTCATCAGGGGTAAGAAGTTCTTC. It translates to CASSLFIRGKKFF.

This clone was counted between two and nine times. The chain couples TRBV6-5 to TRBJ2-5; D is ambiguous. The V gene's germline CDR1 is MNHEY and CDR2 SVGAGI. The CDR3 has 11 residues. V was pared by 10 bases and J by 5 bases, with 11 bases between. CDR3 nucleotides: TGTGCCACCATGTTAGGGGAGACCCAGTACTTC. Protein sequence: CATMLGETQYF.

About this clone: This likely comes from a read error, as the CDR3 has no conserved phenylalanine or tryptophan at its end. The rearrangement links TRBV7-8 to TRBJ2-7; maybe TRBD1 (6 bases). Germline loops: CDR1 SGHVS, CDR2 FQNEAQ. V gave up 4 bases and J gave up 4 bases, with 17 bases separating them. The CDR3 length is 15 residues. CDR3 DNA: TGTGCCAGCAGCTCACCGGCAGGGGTGGAGTACGAGCAGTACCTC. It encodes CASSSPAGVEYEQYL.

The J gene is TRBJ2-7, the V gene TRBV2; a weak D match, TRBD1 (5 bases). This CDR3 spans 13 amino acids. Trimming pared 5 bases from V and 5 bases from J, leaving 13 bases between. Looked up from germline, CDR1 is SNHLY and CDR2 is FYNNEI. The CDR3: CASSRDLRDEQYF. The DNA for the CDR3 is TGTGCCAGCAGTCGAGACCTCAGGGACGAGCAGTACTTC. Full variable domain (rest looked up from reference TRBV2 and TRBJ2-7): EPEVTQTPSHQVTQMGQEVILRCVPISNHLYFYWYRQILGQKVEFLVSFYNNEISEKSEIFDDQFSVERPDGSNFTLKIRSTKLEDSAMYFCASSRDLRDEQYFGPGTRLTVT.

The chain has TRBV10-2 and TRBJ1-5; no reliable D call. CDR1 WSHSY and CDR2 SAAADI come from the germline V gene. Trimming removed 4 bases at V and 0 bases at J, with 4 bases between. This CDR3 has 13 amino acids. CDR3 DNA sequence: TGCGCCAGCAGTGCTGGTAGCAATCAGCCCCAGCATTTT. As protein: CASSAGSNQPQHF.

This clone was detected a few times. The rearrangement links TRBV9 to TRBJ2-3; D is unresolved. Germline V gene data show CDR1 as SGDLS and CDR2 as YYNGEE. V was cut by 0 bases and J by 2 bases, with 10 bases left in between. The CDR3 covers 15 residues. CDR3 protein: CASSVGRLPTDTQYF. CDR3 DNA: TGTGCCAGCAGCGTAGGTCGGCTACCCACAGATACGCAGTATTTT.

V and J are TRBV28 and TRBJ1-5, with D maybe TRBD1 (5 bases). The CDR3 has 15 residues. Trimming left V 2 bases short and J 4 bases short, with 12 bases between. The germline V gene encodes CDR1 MDHEN and CDR2 SYDVKM. CDR3 protein: CASSLGQGWNQPQHF. The CDR3 nucleotides are TGTGCCAGCAGTTTAGGGCAGGGATGGAATCAGCCCCAGCATTTT.

There are a few counts of this clone. The chain uses TRBV10-3 and TRBJ2-7; 10 bases are a match to TRBD2. Germline assignment: CDR1 ENHRY and CDR2 SYGVKD. The CDR3 is 16 residues long. The ends lost 0 bases at V and 6 bases at J; junction bases unmatched: 8. The CDR3, as DNA: TGTGCCATCAGTGAGTCCCTAGCGGGGGCCCTCGGCGAGCAGTACTTC. Protein sequence: CAISESLAGALGEQYF.

The chain is built from TRBV20-1 and TRBJ2-7; D remains ambiguous. The germline V and J ends were trimmed by 6 bases and 4 bases, with 10 bases remaining between them. Germline lookup yields CDR1 DFQATT and CDR2 SNEGSKA (reference sequence). The CDR3 runs 11 residues. The DNA for the CDR3 is TGCAGTGCCCTCGTCGGGTACGAGCAGTACTTC. It encodes CSALVGYEQYF.

V is TRBV6-5 and J is TRBJ2-5; the D gene is possibly TRBD1 (6 bases). Trimming took off 2 bases at V and 2 bases at J, with 12 bases between the two ends. The CDR3 covers 15 residues. Germline loops: CDR1 MNHEY, CDR2 SVGAGI. The CDR3 coding sequence is TGTGCCAGCAGTTACCGCAGGGGCATACAAGAGACCCAGTACTTC. The encoded protein is CASSYRRGIQETQYF.

This clone came up a few times. This chain connects TRBV6-1 to TRBJ2-6, with D uncertain. CDR3 length equals 14 residues. Germline CDR1 is MNHNS and CDR2 is SASEGT. The V end was cut by 5 bases, the J end by 2 bases, with 7 bases between. The CDR3: CASSTSAGANVLTF. CDR3 DNA sequence: TGTGCCAGCAGTACGTCCGCTGGGGCCAACGTCCTGACTTTC.

The chain uses TRBV21-1 and TRBJ2-1; the D segment call TRBD1 is taken from the table without a DNA check. TRBV21-1 is designated a pseudogene. The CDR3 has 19 amino acids. The CDR3 DNA reads as TGTGCCAGCAGCTTCGACAGGGGTCGTTATAGGCAGCCCTACAATGAGCAGTTCTTC. Translating gives CASSFDRGRYRQPYNEQFF.

This clone has a handful of counts. This chain joins TRBV6-6 and TRBJ2-1; the D gene is possibly TRBD1 (5 bases). This CDR3 spans 16 amino acids. Germline CDR1 reads MNHNY; CDR2 reads SVGAGI (reference sequence). The germline V and J ends were trimmed by 1 base and 2 bases, with 12 bases remaining between them. CDR3 sequence reads: CASSYLGIGAYNEQFF. CDR3 sequence (DNA): TGTGCCAGCAGTTACTTAGGGATAGGGGCCTACAATGAGCAGTTCTTC.

This clone was counted between two and nine times. The gene calls are TRBV7-9 and TRBJ2-7; D is tentatively TRBD1 or TRBD2 (5 bases each). V was trimmed by 0 bases and J by 6 bases, leaving 12 bases between them. The CDR3 runs 14 residues. The germline CDR1 and CDR2 sequences are SEHNR and FQNEAQ (reference sequence). DNA for the CDR3: TGTGCCAGCAGCTTAGCAGGGGACGGAGGCGAGCAGTACTTC. This gives the protein CASSLAGDGGEQYF.

V is TRBV27 and J is TRBJ2-7; a weak D match, TRBD1 (6 bases). The CDR3 has 16 amino acids. Between the trimmed V and J ends, which lost 0 bases and 1 base, there was a span of 13 bases. Per the germline V gene, CDR1 is MNHEY and CDR2 is SMNVEV (reference sequence). CDR3 region: CASSLSRGTVSYEQYF. The CDR3 DNA reads as TGTGCCAGCAGTTTATCGAGGGGGACCGTTTCCTACGAGCAGTACTTC.

This sequence joins TRBV2 and TRBJ2-1, with D tentatively TRBD2 (6 bases). The germline gives CDR1 SNHLY, CDR2 FYNNEI. The CDR3 has 16 amino acids. V lost 8 bases, J lost 0 bases, and 17 bases lay in between. CDR3 bases: TGTGCCAGCCGCGTCAAAGGAGGGCCCTCCTACAATGAGCAGTTCTTC. Translated, it gives CASRVKGGPSYNEQFF.

The chain is built from TRBV7-9 and TRBJ1-4; the D is unclear. This CDR3 spans 12 amino acids. CDR1 is SEHNR and CDR2 is FQNEAQ in the germline V gene (reference sequence). The V end lost 5 bases, the J end lost 4 bases, and 5 bases lay between the germline ends. CDR3 DNA sequence: TGTGCCAGCAGCCCCCTTAATGAAAAACTGTTTTTT. Translation gives CASSPLNEKLFF.

V gene TRBV5-4 combines with J gene TRBJ2-7; D is unclear. The germline V gene encodes CDR1 SGHNT and CDR2 YYREEE (reference sequence). Trimming removed 2 bases at V and 3 bases at J, with 6 bases between. The CDR3 sequence is 12 residues long. The DNA for the CDR3 is TGTGCCAGCAGCTTTAGGGACTACGAGCAGTACTTC. This translates into CASSFRDYEQYF. The variable domain in full, completed from reference TRBV5-4 and TRBJ2-7, reads ETGVTQSPTHLIKTRGQQVTLRCSSQSGHNTVSWYQQALGQGPQFIFQYYREEENGRGNFPPRFSGLQFPNYSSELNVNALELDDSALYLCASSFRDYEQYFGPGTRLTVT.

This clone was seen a few times. The chain is built from TRBV7-2 and TRBJ1-2; tentative D call: TRBD1 (5 bases). CDR3 length: 13 residues. Germline V gene sequence: CDR1 SGHTA, CDR2 FQGNSA. V was shortened by 6 bases and J by 4 bases, with 12 bases between the two germline ends. CDR3 nucleotide sequence: TGTGCCAGCAGTTGGGACCGAGGCTATGGCTACACCTTC. Protein: CASSWDRGYGYTF.

The chain has TRBV7-9 and TRBJ2-7; D possibly corresponds to TRBD1 (5 bases). The CDR3 covers 14 residues. Deletions cut 2 bases from V and 1 base from J, with 9 bases between. CDR1 SEHNR and CDR2 FQNEAQ come from the germline V gene (reference sequence). For the CDR3, the DNA is TGTGCCAGCAGCTTAATATCAGGGTCCTACGAGCAGTACTTC. The encoded protein is CASSLISGSYEQYF.

This clone turned up a few times. The chain carries TRBV28 and TRBJ1-2; 7 bases are a match to TRBD1. The CDR3 is made up of 13 amino acids. CDR1 and CDR2 (germline): MDHEN, SYDVKM. V gave up 7 bases and J gave up 4 bases; unmatched junction bases: 6. The CDR3 DNA reads TGTGCCAGCAAAATAGGGGGCGCCTATGGCTACACCTTC. Protein product: CASKIGGAYGYTF.

This clone has a handful of counts. Other DNA sequences in this specimen translate into the identical CDR3. CDR3 in amino acids: CASSSGLAGAYEQYF. The CDR3 coding sequence is TGTGCCAGCAGCTCCGGACTAGCGGGGGCCTACGAGCAGTACTTC. The V call is TRBV27, the J call TRBJ2-7; 13 bases are shared with TRBD2. The CDR3 spans 15 residues. The junction had 4 bases not matched to a gene; V was cut back by 6 bases and J by 2 bases. In germline, CDR1 is MNHEY, CDR2 SMNVEV (reference sequence).

The chain combines TRBV18 with TRBJ2-1; 12 nucleotides agree with TRBD2. V lost 5 bases and J lost 12; bases outside the gene matches: 5. The CDR3 spans 13 residues. Germline V gene sequence: CDR1 KGHSH, CDR2 LQKENI. CDR3 sequence: CASSAGLAGWQFF. CDR3 bases: TGTGCCAGCTCAGCAGGACTAGCGGGGTGGCAGTTCTTC.